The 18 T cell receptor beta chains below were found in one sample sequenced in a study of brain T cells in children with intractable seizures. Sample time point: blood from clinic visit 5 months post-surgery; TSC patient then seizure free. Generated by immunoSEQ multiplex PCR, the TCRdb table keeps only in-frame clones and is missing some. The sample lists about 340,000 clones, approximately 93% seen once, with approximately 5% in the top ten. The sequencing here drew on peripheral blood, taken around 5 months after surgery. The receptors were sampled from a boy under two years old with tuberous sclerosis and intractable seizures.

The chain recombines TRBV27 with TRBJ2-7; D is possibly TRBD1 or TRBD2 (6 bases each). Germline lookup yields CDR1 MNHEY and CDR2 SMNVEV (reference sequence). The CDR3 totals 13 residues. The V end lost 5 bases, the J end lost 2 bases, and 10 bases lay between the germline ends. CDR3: CASSPGATYEQYF. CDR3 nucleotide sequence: TGTGCCAGCAGTCCGGGGGCCACCTACGAGCAGTACTTC.

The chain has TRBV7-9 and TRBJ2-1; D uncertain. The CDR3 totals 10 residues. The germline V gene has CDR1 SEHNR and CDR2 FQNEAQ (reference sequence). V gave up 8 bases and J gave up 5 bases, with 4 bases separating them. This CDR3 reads CASSNNEQFF. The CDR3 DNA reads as TGTGCCAGCTCTAACAATGAGCAGTTCTTC.

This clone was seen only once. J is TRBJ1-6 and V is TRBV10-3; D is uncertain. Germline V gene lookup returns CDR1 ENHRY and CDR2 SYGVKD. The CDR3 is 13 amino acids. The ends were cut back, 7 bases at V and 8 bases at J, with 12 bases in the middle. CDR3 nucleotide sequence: TGTGCCATCAACCGGGATCCATATTCACCCCTCCACTTT. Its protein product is CAINRDPYSPLHF.

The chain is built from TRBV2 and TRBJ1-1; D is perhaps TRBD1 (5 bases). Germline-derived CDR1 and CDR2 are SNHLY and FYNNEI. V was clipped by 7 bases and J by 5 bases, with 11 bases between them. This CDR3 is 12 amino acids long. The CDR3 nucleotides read TGTGCCAGCAACGACGGGGGGACTGAAGCTTTCTTT. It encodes CASNDGGTEAFF.

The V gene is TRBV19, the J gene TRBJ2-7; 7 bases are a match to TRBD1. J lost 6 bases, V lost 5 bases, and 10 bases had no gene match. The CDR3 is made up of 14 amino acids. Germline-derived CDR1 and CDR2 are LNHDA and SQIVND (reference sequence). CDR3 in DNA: TGTGCCAGTAGTGAGGACAGGTGGGCATCCGAGCAGTACTTC. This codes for CASSEDRWASEQYF.

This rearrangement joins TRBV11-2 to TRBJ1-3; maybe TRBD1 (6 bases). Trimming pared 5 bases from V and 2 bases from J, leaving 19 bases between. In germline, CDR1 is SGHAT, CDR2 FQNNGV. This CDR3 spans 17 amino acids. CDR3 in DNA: TGTGCCAGCAGCCGTCAGGGACACAGGGCTACTGGAAACACCATATATTTT. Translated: CASSRQGHRATGNTIYF.

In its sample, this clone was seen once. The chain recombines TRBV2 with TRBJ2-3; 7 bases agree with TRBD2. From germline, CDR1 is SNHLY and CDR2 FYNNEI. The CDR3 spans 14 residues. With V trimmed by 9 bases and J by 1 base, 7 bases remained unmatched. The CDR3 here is CARTREARTDTQYF. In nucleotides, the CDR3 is TGTGCCAGAACCCGGGAGGCGCGCACAGATACGCAGTATTTT. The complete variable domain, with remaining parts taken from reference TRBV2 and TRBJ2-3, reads EPEVTQTPSHQVTQMGQEVILRCVPISNHLYFYWYRQILGQKVEFLVSFYNNEISEKSEIFDDQFSVERPDGSNFTLKIRSTKLEDSAMYFCARTREARTDTQYFGPGTRLTVL.

The CDR3 nucleotides read TGTGCCATCAGTGATACGGGAGGGCCGAATGAGCAGTTCTTC. Protein product: CAISDTGGPNEQFF. The chain employs TRBV10-3 and TRBJ2-1, with TRBD2 matching 8 bases. Germline trimming cut 3 bases from V and 7 bases from J; bases unmatched to any gene: 5. Per the germline V gene, CDR1 is ENHRY and CDR2 is SYGVKD. The CDR3 sequence is 14 residues long.

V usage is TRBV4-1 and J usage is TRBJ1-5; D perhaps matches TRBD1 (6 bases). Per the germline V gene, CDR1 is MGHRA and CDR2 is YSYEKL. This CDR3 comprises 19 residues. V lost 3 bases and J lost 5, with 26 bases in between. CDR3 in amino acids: CASSHVFARRDTSDQPQHF. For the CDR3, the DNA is TGCGCCAGCAGCCATGTATTCGCTCGCCGGGACACCTCAGATCAGCCCCAGCATTTT.

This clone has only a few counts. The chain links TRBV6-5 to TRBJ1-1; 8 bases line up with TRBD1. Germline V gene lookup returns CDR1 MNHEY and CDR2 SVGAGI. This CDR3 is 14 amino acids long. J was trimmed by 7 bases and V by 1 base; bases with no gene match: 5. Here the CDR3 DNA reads TGTGCCAGCAGTTACTGGGACAGGACTGATGAAGCTTTCTTT. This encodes CASSYWDRTDEAFF.

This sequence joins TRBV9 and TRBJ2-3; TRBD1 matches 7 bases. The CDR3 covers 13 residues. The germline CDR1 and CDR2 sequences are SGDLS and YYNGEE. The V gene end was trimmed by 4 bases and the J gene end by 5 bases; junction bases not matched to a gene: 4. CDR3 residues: CASSIPGGDTQYF. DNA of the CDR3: TGTGCCAGCAGCATACCAGGGGGAGATACGCAGTATTTT.

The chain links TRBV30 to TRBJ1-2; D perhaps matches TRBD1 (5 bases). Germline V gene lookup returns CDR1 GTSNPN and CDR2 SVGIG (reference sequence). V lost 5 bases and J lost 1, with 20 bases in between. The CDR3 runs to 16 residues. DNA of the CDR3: TGTGCCTGGTATGAGGGGAAGCTTTTAGTTAACTATGGCTACACCTTC. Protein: CAWYEGKLLVNYGYTF.

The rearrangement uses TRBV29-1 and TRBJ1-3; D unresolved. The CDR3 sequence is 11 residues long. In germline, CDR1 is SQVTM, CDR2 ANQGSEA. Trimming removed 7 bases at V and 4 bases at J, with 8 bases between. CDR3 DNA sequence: TGCAGCGGGGCCCGAGGAAACACCATATATTTT. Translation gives CSGARGNTIYF.

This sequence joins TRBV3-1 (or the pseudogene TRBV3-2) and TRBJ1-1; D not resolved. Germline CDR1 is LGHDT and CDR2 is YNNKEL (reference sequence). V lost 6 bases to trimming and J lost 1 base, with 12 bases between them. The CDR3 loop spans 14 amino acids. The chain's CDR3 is CASSYDGRNTEAFF. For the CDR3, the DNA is TGTGCCAGCAGTTACGACGGACGGAACACTGAAGCTTTCTTT.

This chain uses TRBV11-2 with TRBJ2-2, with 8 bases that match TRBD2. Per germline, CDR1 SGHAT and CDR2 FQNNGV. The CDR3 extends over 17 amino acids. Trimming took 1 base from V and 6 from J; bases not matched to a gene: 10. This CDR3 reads CASSLVLGTRGSGELFF. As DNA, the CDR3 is TGTGCCAGCAGCTTAGTACTGGGGACTAGGGGTTCCGGGGAGCTGTTTTTT.

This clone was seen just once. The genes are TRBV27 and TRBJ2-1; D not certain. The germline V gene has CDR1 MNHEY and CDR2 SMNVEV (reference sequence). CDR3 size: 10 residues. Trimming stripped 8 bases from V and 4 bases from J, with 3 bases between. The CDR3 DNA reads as TGTGCCAGCGGTTACAATGAGCAGTTCTTC. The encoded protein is CASGYNEQFF.

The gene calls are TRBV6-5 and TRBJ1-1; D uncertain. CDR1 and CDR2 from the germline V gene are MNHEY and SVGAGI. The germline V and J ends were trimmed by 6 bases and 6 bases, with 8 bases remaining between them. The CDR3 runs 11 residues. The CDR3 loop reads CASRDPPEAFF. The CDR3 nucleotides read TGTGCCAGCAGGGATCCGCCTGAAGCTTTCTTT.

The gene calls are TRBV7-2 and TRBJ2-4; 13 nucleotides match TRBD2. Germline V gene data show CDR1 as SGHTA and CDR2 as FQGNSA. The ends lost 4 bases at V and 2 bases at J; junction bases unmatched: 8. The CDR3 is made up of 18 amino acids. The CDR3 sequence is CASSSLAGGDLSKNIQYF. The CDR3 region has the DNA TGTGCCAGCAGCTCACTAGCGGGAGGGGATCTATCCAAAAACATTCAGTACTTC.